A single T cell receptor beta chain is shown here with its context. This sample was taken from a study of blood T cell repertoires in COVID-19. TCRdb keeps only in-frame clones here, not all; method: immunoSEQ multiplex PCR. This repertoire shows 200,000 or so clones, 70% to 90% found once; its top ten account for 3% to 3.5%. The CDR3 runs 17 residues. Trimming took 0 bases from V and 7 from J; bases not matched to a gene: 9. Germline assignment: CDR1 SGDLS and CDR2 YYNGEE. The chain recombines TRBV9 with TRBJ1-4, with 10 bases identical to TRBD1. The TCR comes from a man in his fifties or sixties with acute or convalescent COVID-19. Specimen: peripheral blood. CDR3 region: CASSVEGTGAPLEKLFF. The CDR3 DNA reads TGTGCCAGCAGCGTAGAAGGGACAGGGGCACCGCTTGAAAAACTGTTTTTT.